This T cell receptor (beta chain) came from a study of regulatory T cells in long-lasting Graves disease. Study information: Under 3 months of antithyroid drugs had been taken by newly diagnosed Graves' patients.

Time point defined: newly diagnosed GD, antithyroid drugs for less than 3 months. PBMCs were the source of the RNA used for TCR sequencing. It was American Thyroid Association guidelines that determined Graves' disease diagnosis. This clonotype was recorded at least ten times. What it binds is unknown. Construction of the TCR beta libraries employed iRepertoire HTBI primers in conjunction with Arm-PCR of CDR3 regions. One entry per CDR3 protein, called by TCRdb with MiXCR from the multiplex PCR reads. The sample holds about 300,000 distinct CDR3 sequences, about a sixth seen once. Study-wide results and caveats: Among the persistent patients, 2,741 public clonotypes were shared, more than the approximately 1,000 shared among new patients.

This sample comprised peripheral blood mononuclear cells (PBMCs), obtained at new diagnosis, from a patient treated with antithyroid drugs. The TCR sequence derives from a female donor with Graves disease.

As DNA, the CDR3 is TGCGCCAGCAGCTTGGGCTGGGCAGGGGGGGAGAACACTGAAGCTTTCTTT. This gives the protein CASSLGWAGGENTEAFF. This chain joins TRBV5-1 and TRBJ1-1; TRBD1 matches 7 bases. The CDR3 is 17 residues long. With V trimmed by 0 bases and J by 1 base, 9 bases remained unmatched. Germline CDR1 is SGHRS and CDR2 is YFSETQ. Full variable domain (outside the CDR3, taken from reference TRBV5-1 and TRBJ1-1): KAGVTQTPRYLIKTRGQQVTLSCSPISGHRSVSWYQQTPGQGLQFLFEYFSETQRNKGNFPGRFSGRQFSNSRSEMNVSTLELGDSALYLCASSLGWAGGENTEAFFGQGTRLTVV.